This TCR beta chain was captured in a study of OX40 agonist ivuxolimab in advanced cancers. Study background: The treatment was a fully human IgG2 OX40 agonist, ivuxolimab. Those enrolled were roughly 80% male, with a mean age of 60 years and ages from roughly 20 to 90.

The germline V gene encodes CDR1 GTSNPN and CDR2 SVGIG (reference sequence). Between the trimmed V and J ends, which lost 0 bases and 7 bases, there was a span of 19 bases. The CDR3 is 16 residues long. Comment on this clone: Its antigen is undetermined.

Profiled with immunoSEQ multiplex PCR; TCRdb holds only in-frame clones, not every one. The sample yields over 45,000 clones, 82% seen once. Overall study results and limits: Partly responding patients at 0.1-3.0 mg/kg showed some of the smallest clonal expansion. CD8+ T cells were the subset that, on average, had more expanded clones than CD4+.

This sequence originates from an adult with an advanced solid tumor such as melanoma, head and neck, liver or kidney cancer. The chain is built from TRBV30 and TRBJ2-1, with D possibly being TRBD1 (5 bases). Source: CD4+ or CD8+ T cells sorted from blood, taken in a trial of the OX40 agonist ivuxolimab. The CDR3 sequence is CAWSVKSFQGSNEQFF. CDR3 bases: TGTGCCTGGAGTGTTAAGTCGTTTCAGGGTTCGAATGAGCAGTTCTTC.